Below are 20 T cell receptor beta chains sequenced from a single sample in a study of regulatory T cells in long-lasting Graves disease. Time point defined: persistent/refractory GD, antithyroid drugs over 5 years with positive TRAb. With RNA extracted from PBMCs as input, the TCR library was made. With iRepertoire HTBI primers and Arm-PCR of CDR3 regions, TCR beta libraries were built. TCRdb reprocessed the multiplex PCR reads with MiXCR, giving one entry per CDR3 protein. The sample lists over 650,000 distinct CDR3 sequences, about 32% occurring once. Sequencing was performed on peripheral blood mononuclear cells (PBMCs), taken when the disease was refractory, from a patient treated with antithyroid drugs. These receptors were collected from a female donor with Graves disease.

The chain combines TRBV6-1 with TRBJ2-7; 7 bases are a match to TRBD1. The CDR3 is 15 amino acids. Looked up from germline, CDR1 is MNHNS and CDR2 is SASEGT. V lost 2 bases and J lost 6; bases outside the gene matches: 10. CDR3 nucleotides: TGTGCCAGCAGTGAACAAATAATGACAGGGTCCGAGCAGTACTTC. Its protein is CASSEQIMTGSEQYF.

This clonotype was observed a handful of times. V and J are TRBV5-1 and TRBJ1-2; D perhaps matches TRBD1 (5 bases). V was shortened by 5 bases and J by 0 bases, with 11 bases between the two germline ends. Germline values: CDR1 SGHRS, CDR2 YFSETQ. The CDR3 contains 14 residues. In DNA, the CDR3 is TGCGCCAGCAGGGGGACGGTGACTAACTATGGCTACACCTTC. Translation gives CASRGTVTNYGYTF.

About this clonotype: A far larger clone is off by one base, so a read error is likely. J is TRBJ2-7 and V is TRBV6-2 or TRBV6-3; D call uncertain. The CDR3 length is 14 residues. Germline CDR1 and CDR2: MNHEY and SVGEGT. CDR3 DNA: TGTGCCAGCAGTTATTTAGCTGGGAACTACGAGCGGTACTTC. Encoded protein: CASSYLAGNYERYF.

V is TRBV5-5 and J is TRBJ1-6, with 7 bases fitting TRBD1. V lost 0 bases and J lost 9; bases outside the gene matches: 6. Germline V CDR1 and CDR2: SGHKS, YYEKEE (reference sequence). The CDR3 sequence is 15 residues long. CDR3 sequence (DNA): TGTGCCAGCAGCTTGGAGGGGGCAAGCACTTCACCCCTCCACTTT. Its translation: CASSLEGASTSPLHF.

This rearrangement joins TRBV12-3 or TRBV12-4 to TRBJ2-5; 8 bases map to TRBD1. The junction had 6 bases not matched to a gene; V was cut back by 7 bases and J by 5 bases. The CDR3 is made up of 13 amino acids. The CDR3 bases are TGTGCCAGCATGGTCAGGGGGCAGGAGACCCAGTACTTC. This codes for CASMVRGQETQYF.

The V gene is TRBV10-3, the J gene TRBJ1-4, with no clear D. V was shortened by 6 bases and J by 4 bases, with 12 bases between the two germline ends. Germline CDR1 is ENHRY and CDR2 is SYGVKD. The CDR3 runs 14 residues. The CDR3 region is CAISRGLINEKLFF. CDR3 DNA sequence: TGTGCCATCAGCAGAGGACTTATTAATGAAAAACTGTTTTTT.

The chain joins TRBV5-1 to TRBJ1-4; possible D gene TRBD1, 6 bases. Trimming took off 4 bases at V and 9 bases at J, with 19 bases between the two ends. Germline V CDR1 and CDR2: SGHRS, YFSETQ. CDR3 length: 15 amino acids. The CDR3 DNA reads as TGCGCCAGCAGCCAACCCACAGGGCCATCGCAAAAACTGTTTTTT. Protein: CASSQPTGPSQKLFF.

This CDR3 is CASSPSTSPNYEQYF. Written as DNA, the CDR3 is TGTGCCAGCAGCCCCTCGACTAGTCCGAACTACGAGCAGTACTTC. J is TRBJ2-7 and V is TRBV7-9, with D perhaps matching TRBD2 (6 bases). Germline CDR1 reads SEHNR; CDR2 reads FQNEAQ (reference sequence). CDR3 length: 15 residues. Deletions cut 5 bases from V and 3 bases from J, with 17 bases between.

In its sample, this clonotype was seen a few times. V usage is TRBV6-2 or TRBV6-3 and J usage is TRBJ2-2; tentatively, D is TRBD2 (5 bases). Germline V gene sequence: CDR1 MNHEY, CDR2 SVGEGT. Trimming took off 1 base at V and 5 bases at J, with 17 bases between the two ends. The CDR3 covers 17 residues. The chain's CDR3 is CASSYYPPKGGTGELFF. DNA for the CDR3: TGTGCCAGCAGTTACTATCCACCCAAAGGCGGGACCGGGGAGCTGTTTTTT.

V gene TRBV9 combines with J gene TRBJ2-5, with D maybe TRBD1 (6 bases). CDR3 size: 15 residues. The V gene's germline CDR1 is SGDLS and CDR2 YYNGEE. V shed 6 bases and J shed 1 base, with 16 bases lying between them. The CDR3 DNA sequence: TGTGCCAGCAATAGGGCAGGGGCTATCCAAGAGACCCAGTACTTC. Its translation is CASNRAGAIQETQYF.

This clonotype was observed a handful of times. CDR3 loop: CASSSTAAHGEQYF. In nucleotides, the CDR3 is TGCGCCAGCAGCTCGACAGCGGCCCATGGGGAGCAGTACTTC. The rearrangement links TRBV5-1 to TRBJ2-7; D is perhaps TRBD1 or TRBD2 (5 bases each). V was pared by 3 bases and J by 7 bases, with 17 bases between. CDR1 is SGHRS, CDR2 YFSETQ, per germline. The CDR3 totals 14 residues.

This chain links TRBV30 with TRBJ1-1, with D possibly being TRBD1 (5 bases). V was trimmed by 1 base and J by 1 base, leaving 7 bases between them. Germline V gene data show CDR1 as GTSNPN and CDR2 as SVGIG (reference sequence). The length of the CDR3 is 13 residues. As DNA, the CDR3 is TGTGCCTGGAGTGCCGGGGCGAACACTGAAGCTTTCTTT. This sequence encodes CAWSAGANTEAFF.

The rearrangement links TRBV6-5 to TRBJ1-5; TRBD1 might be the D (5 bases). The ends were cut back, 2 bases at V and 5 bases at J, with 10 bases in the middle. The CDR3 loop spans 14 amino acids. Germline loops: CDR1 MNHEY, CDR2 SVGAGI. CDR3 DNA: TGTGCCAGCAGTTACAGCGGGGCCGATCAGCCCCAGCATTTT. This sequence encodes CASSYSGADQPQHF.

The sample holds a few counts of this clonotype. This sequence joins TRBV29-1 and TRBJ2-5; a weak D match, TRBD1 (6 bases). Looked up from germline, CDR1 is SQVTM and CDR2 is ANQGSEA. The CDR3 length is 12 residues. The CDR3: CSKDRTKETQYF. The DNA for the CDR3 is TGCAGTAAGGACAGAACCAAAGAGACCCAGTACTTC.

The chain links TRBV3-1 to TRBJ1-1; D not resolved. Germline V gene lookup returns CDR1 LGHDT and CDR2 YNNKEL (reference sequence). Trimming took off 1 base at V and 0 bases at J, with 9 bases between the two ends. CDR3 length: 15 residues. The CDR3 DNA reads TGTGCCAGCAGCCAAGGGAGCCAAATGAACACTGAAGCTTTCTTT. Translated, it gives CASSQGSQMNTEAFF.

This clonotype was detected ten times or more. The chain is built from TRBV5-5 and TRBJ1-1; no firm D call. CDR3 size: 12 residues. From germline, CDR1 is SGHKS and CDR2 YYEKEE (reference sequence). Trimming pared 7 bases from V and 0 bases from J, leaving 7 bases between. The CDR3 protein is CASEALNTEAFF. Written as DNA, the CDR3 is TGTGCCAGCGAGGCGCTGAACACTGAAGCTTTCTTT. Supplemented by reference TRBV5-5 and TRBJ1-1, the full variable domain reads DAGVTQSPTHLIKTRGQQVTLRCSPISGHKSVSWYQQVLGQGPQFIFQYYEKEERGRGNFPDRFSARQFPNYSSELNVNALLLGDSALYLCASEALNTEAFFGQGTRLTVV.

This clonotype was counted a few times. This sequence joins TRBV6-1 and TRBJ2-2, with 8 nucleotides matching TRBD2. The V and J ends lost 3 bases and 7 bases, in that order; junction bases with no gene match: 7. This CDR3 is built from 15 residues. Germline lookup yields CDR1 MNHNS and CDR2 SASEGT. CDR3 sequence reads: CASSEERERGGELFF. CDR3 DNA: TGTGCCAGCAGTGAGGAGCGGGAGAGAGGCGGGGAGCTGTTTTTT.

This clonotype was detected a few times. The rearrangement uses TRBV6-9 and TRBJ2-2; 14 bases are shared with TRBD2. From germline, CDR1 is MNHGY and CDR2 SVAAGI. This CDR3 is built from 19 residues. V trimming: 3 bases; J trimming: 2 bases; junction bases outside the gene matches: 8. CDR3 loop: CASSYSGTSGSSNTGELFF. The DNA for the CDR3 is TGTGCCAGCAGTTACTCTGGGACTAGCGGGAGTTCTAACACCGGGGAGCTGTTTTTT.

This clonotype appeared a few times. The chain links TRBV27 to TRBJ2-5; 9 bases are shared with TRBD2. Germline CDR1 reads MNHEY; CDR2 reads SMNVEV (reference sequence). There are 14 residues in the CDR3. With 2 bases clipped from V and 5 bases from J, the junction kept 3 bases outside the gene matches. The CDR3 protein is CASSLRTSVETQYF. DNA of the CDR3: TGTGCCAGCAGTTTAAGGACTAGCGTGGAGACCCAGTACTTC.

This clonotype has at least ten counts. The CDR3 nucleotides are TGTGCCAGCAGTTTATTAGGTGGAGTGGGTTTGGATGGCTACACCTTC. Translating gives CASSLLGGVGLDGYTF. The chain is built from TRBV28 and TRBJ1-2, with D uncertain. In germline, CDR1 is MDHEN, CDR2 SYDVKM. Trimming pared 1 base from V and 6 bases from J, leaving 18 bases between. The CDR3 has 16 amino acids.